The 25 T cell receptor beta chains reported below all come from one sample, sequenced in a study of cytotoxic CD8 clonotypes in ibrutinib-treated CLL. Libraries were prepared by immunoSEQ multiplex PCR; TCRdb keeps only in-frame clonotypes and omits some of them. The sample yields about 140,000 clones, approximately 80% seen once. The specimen was PBMCs, collected after 12 months of ibrutinib treatment. The receptors here all came from a human donor with chronic lymphocytic leukemia.

This rearrangement joins TRBV9 to TRBJ2-1; tentatively, D is TRBD1 (6 bases). The CDR3 contains 15 residues. Germline assignment: CDR1 SGDLS and CDR2 YYNGEE. V was shortened by 2 bases and J by 3 bases, with 12 bases between the two germline ends. This CDR3 is CASSVIGTNYNEQFF. The CDR3 nucleotides read TGTGCCAGCAGCGTTATCGGGACAAACTACAATGAGCAGTTCTTC.

CDR3 amino acids: CASRGTIETQYF. CDR3 in DNA: TGTGCCAGCAGAGGGACTATTGAGACCCAGTACTTC. The chain employs TRBV27 and TRBJ2-5, with 7 bases that match TRBD2. This CDR3 is built from 12 residues. The trim removed 6 bases at V and 5 bases at J, leaving 3 bases unmatched. Germline V gives CDR1 MNHEY, CDR2 SMNVEV (reference sequence).

The V and J genes are TRBV27 and TRBJ2-7; 8 nucleotides align to TRBD2. V gave up 6 bases and J gave up 4 bases; unmatched junction bases: 8. The CDR3 is made up of 14 amino acids. The germline V gene encodes CDR1 MNHEY and CDR2 SMNVEV (reference sequence). CDR3 in amino acids: CASSGYSGEYEQYF. In nucleotides, the CDR3 is TGTGCCAGCAGCGGTTATAGCGGGGAATACGAGCAGTACTTC.

The V and J genes are TRBV2 and TRBJ2-7; D possibly corresponds to TRBD1 (5 bases). Per germline, CDR1 SNHLY and CDR2 FYNNEI. The CDR3 is 15 residues long. Trimming removed 7 bases at V and 0 bases at J, with 16 bases between. The CDR3 DNA reads TGTGCCAGCACGGTTCAGGGCCCCTTCTCCTACGAGCAGTACTTC. This translates into CASTVQGPFSYEQYF. Full variable domain (rest looked up from reference TRBV2 and TRBJ2-7): EPEVTQTPSHQVTQMGQEVILRCVPISNHLYFYWYRQILGQKVEFLVSFYNNEISEKSEIFDDQFSVERPDGSNFTLKIRSTKLEDSAMYFCASTVQGPFSYEQYFGPGTRLTVT.

The chain carries TRBV6-6 and TRBJ1-2; no clear D. Deletions cut 0 bases from V and 3 bases from J, with 8 bases between. Germline CDR1 is MNHNY and CDR2 is SVGAGI (reference sequence). This CDR3 has 14 amino acids. CDR3 sequence (DNA): TGTGCCAGCAGTTACTCAGGGAGCCACTATGGCTACACCTTC. It codes for CASSYSGSHYGYTF.

There are a few counts of this clone. Other DNA sequences in this specimen translate into the identical CDR3. V usage is TRBV7-2 and J usage is TRBJ2-7, with TRBD1 matching 9 bases. Germline CDR1 reads SGHTA; CDR2 reads FQGNSA. The CDR3 sequence is 15 residues long. The ends lost 2 bases at V and 3 bases at J; junction bases unmatched: 5. The CDR3 is CASSLSGQGIYEQYF. The DNA for the CDR3 is TGTGCCAGCAGCTTATCTGGACAGGGGATCTACGAGCAGTACTTC. The whole variable domain, remainder taken from reference TRBV7-2 and TRBJ2-7, is GAGVSQSPSNKVTEKGKDVELRCDPISGHTALYWYRQSLGQGLEFLIYFQGNSAPDKSGLPSDRFSAERTGGSVSTLTIQRTQQEDSAVYLCASSLSGQGIYEQYFGPGTRLTVT.

V usage is TRBV7-9 and J usage is TRBJ2-7, with D uncertain. CDR1 is SEHNR and CDR2 is FQNEAQ in the germline V gene (reference sequence). This CDR3 spans 18 amino acids. V was trimmed by 3 bases and J by 5 bases, leaving 26 bases between them. The CDR3, as DNA: TGTGCCAGCAGCTTCCCGCCGTGGGAACCATTTAAGATCGACGAGCAGTACTTC. This sequence encodes CASSFPPWEPFKIDEQYF.

V is TRBV9 and J is TRBJ2-2, with 9 bases lining up with TRBD2. V lost 4 bases, J lost 6 bases, and 13 bases stayed unmatched. The V gene's germline CDR1 is SGDLS and CDR2 YYNGEE. CDR3 size: 17 residues. The CDR3 bases are TGTGCCAGCAGCCCCCGTGGGAGACAGCGGGAGGCCGGGGAGCTGTTTTTT. Translating gives CASSPRGRQREAGELFF.

The V and J genes are TRBV21-1 and TRBJ2-3; the table's TRBD2 call for D was not verified on the DNA. TRBV21-1 is deemed a pseudogene. This CDR3 comprises 15 residues. CDR3 region: CASSGPPGSTDTQYF. The CDR3 bases are TGTGCCAGCAGCGGTCCCCCGGGGTCCACAGATACGCAGTATTTT.

The chain uses TRBV5-1 and TRBJ2-7, with D unclear. Germline CDR1 SGHRS, CDR2 YFSETQ. V was shortened by 1 base and J by 1 base, with 9 bases between the two germline ends. The CDR3 spans 14 residues. The CDR3 DNA is TGCGCCAGCAGCTTGTGGCAGGCTTCCTACGAGCAGTACTTC. Translating it yields CASSLWQASYEQYF.

The V gene is TRBV7-8, the J gene TRBJ2-5, with a weak D call TRBD2 (7 bases). Germline V gives CDR1 SGHVS, CDR2 FQNEAQ. Trimming stripped 3 bases from V and 3 bases from J, with 17 bases between. The CDR3 spans 16 residues. The CDR3 sequence: CASSFLWGGGKETQYF. In DNA, the CDR3 is TGTGCCAGCAGCTTTCTGTGGGGGGGCGGCAAAGAGACCCAGTACTTC.

The rearrangement links TRBV5-1 to TRBJ2-1; TRBD2 matches at 8 bases. Trimming took 1 base from V and 6 from J; bases not matched to a gene: 9. The CDR3 is 16 amino acids. Germline lookup yields CDR1 SGHRS and CDR2 YFSETQ. The CDR3 is CASSLITSGGGNEQFF. The CDR3 DNA reads as TGCGCCAGCAGCTTGATTACGAGCGGGGGAGGCAATGAGCAGTTCTTC.

This clone was counted only a few times. The chain has TRBV11-2 and TRBJ1-6; 9 bases align to TRBD1. The CDR3 length is 14 residues. Germline values: CDR1 SGHAT, CDR2 FQNNGV. The ends lost 3 bases at V and 7 bases at J; junction bases unmatched: 1. For the CDR3, the DNA is TGTGCCAGCAGCTTGGGACAGGGAAATTCACCCCTCCACTTT. Translated, it gives CASSLGQGNSPLHF.

This rearrangement joins TRBV9 to TRBJ1-1; no clear D. Trimming removed 3 bases from V and 3 bases from J, with 9 bases in between. The V gene's germline CDR1 is SGDLS and CDR2 YYNGEE. The CDR3 consists of 13 residues. This CDR3 is CASSGGAHTEAFF. The CDR3, as DNA: TGTGCCAGCAGCGGTGGCGCCCACACTGAAGCTTTCTTT.

The CDR3 region has the DNA TGTGCCAGCAGGCTGCTTAGCGGTGACACAGATACGCAGTATTTT. It yields the protein CASRLLSGDTDTQYF. The V and J genes are TRBV6-5 and TRBJ2-3; D may be TRBD2 (6 bases). CDR1 is MNHEY, CDR2 SVGAGI, per germline. Trimming removed 6 bases from V and 2 bases from J, with 15 bases in between. This CDR3 has 15 residues.

V gene TRBV9 combines with J gene TRBJ2-7; TRBD2 agrees at 14 bases. V was pared by 0 bases and J by 2 bases, with 19 bases of the junction left unmatched. In germline, CDR1 is SGDLS, CDR2 YYNGEE. CDR3 length: 22 residues. CDR3 coding DNA: TGTGCCAGCAGCGTAGCATCCCCTTCCGGGACTAGCGGGAGACGGGTAACCTACGAGCAGTACTTC. Translating gives CASSVASPSGTSGRRVTYEQYF.

The V gene is TRBV28, the J gene TRBJ1-2; TRBD1 is a possible D gene (6 bases). CDR1 and CDR2 from the germline V gene are MDHEN and SYDVKM. V was cut by 2 bases and J by 8 bases, with 9 bases left in between. The CDR3 extends over 12 amino acids. CDR3 DNA: TGTGCCAGCAGTTTAGTCAGGGGCGGCTACACCTTC. Its translation: CASSLVRGGYTF.

The gene calls are TRBV27 and TRBJ2-7, with D unresolved. Trimming left V 4 bases short and J 3 bases short, with 4 bases between. The CDR3 consists of 11 residues. Germline V gene lookup returns CDR1 MNHEY and CDR2 SMNVEV (reference sequence). CDR3 loop: CASSSFYEQYF. The CDR3 DNA sequence: TGTGCCAGCAGTTCCTTCTACGAGCAGTACTTC.

In its sample, this clone was seen a few times. This chain joins TRBV19 and TRBJ2-5, with 8 bases matching TRBD2. From germline, CDR1 is LNHDA and CDR2 SQIVND (reference sequence). The CDR3 spans 13 residues. Trimming took 3 bases from V and 7 from J; bases not matched to a gene: 4. CDR3 coding DNA: TGTGCCAGTAGTATGAGCGGGAGAGCGACCCAGTACTTC. Translating gives CASSMSGRATQYF.

This rearrangement joins TRBV5-1 to TRBJ2-3, with no clear D. V gave up 1 base and J gave up 2 bases, with 14 bases separating them. CDR1 is SGHRS, CDR2 YFSETQ, per germline. There are 16 residues in the CDR3. The CDR3 is CASSLWLPITTDTQYF. The CDR3 DNA reads TGCGCCAGCAGCTTGTGGTTACCAATAACCACAGATACGCAGTATTTT.

The chain links TRBV5-1 to TRBJ2-4; 14 bases align to TRBD2. This CDR3 has 15 amino acids. CDR1 and CDR2 (germline): SGHRS, YFSETQ. V shed 7 bases and J 10 bases; nucleotides not matched to a gene: 10. In DNA, the CDR3 is TGCGCCAGCGGGACTAGCGGGAGTAGGGGCGAGATTCAGTACTTC. Amino acids: CASGTSGSRGEIQYF.

The chain is built from TRBV6-1 and TRBJ1-2, with D perhaps TRBD1 (5 bases). Germline CDR1 MNHNS, CDR2 SASEGT. The CDR3 sequence is 14 residues long. The CDR3 region is CATTTQGGNYGYTF. CDR3 DNA: TGTGCTACCACAACCCAGGGAGGTAACTATGGCTACACCTTC.

J is TRBJ1-1 and V is TRBV18; 9 bases are a match to TRBD1. Trimming removed 4 bases from V and 5 bases from J; junction bases left unmatched: 2. The CDR3 covers 13 residues. Germline-derived CDR1 and CDR2 are KGHSH and LQKENI. This chain's CDR3 is CASSRQGDTEAFF. For the CDR3, the DNA is TGTGCCAGCTCACGACAGGGGGATACTGAAGCTTTCTTT.

The chain is built from TRBV18 and TRBJ1-5; 8 bases match TRBD1. Germline CDR1 and CDR2: KGHSH and LQKENI. The length of the CDR3 is 14 residues. With V trimmed by 3 bases and J by 7 bases, 5 bases remained unmatched. The CDR3 nucleotides are TGTGCCAGCTCACCTGGACAGGGAGCCCAGCCCCAGCATTTT. It translates to CASSPGQGAQPQHF.

The sample holds one count of this clone. V and J are TRBV29-1 and TRBJ1-1, with 7 nucleotides matching TRBD1. Germline V lookup: CDR1 SQVTM, CDR2 ANQGSEA. The J segment lost 4 bases and the V segment lost 7 bases, leaving 18 bases of the junction unmatched. The CDR3 loop spans 16 amino acids. As DNA, the CDR3 is TGCAGCGCACAATACATTCCGGGACAGCTAAGCACTGAAGCTTTCTTT. Protein sequence: CSAQYIPGQLSTEAFF.